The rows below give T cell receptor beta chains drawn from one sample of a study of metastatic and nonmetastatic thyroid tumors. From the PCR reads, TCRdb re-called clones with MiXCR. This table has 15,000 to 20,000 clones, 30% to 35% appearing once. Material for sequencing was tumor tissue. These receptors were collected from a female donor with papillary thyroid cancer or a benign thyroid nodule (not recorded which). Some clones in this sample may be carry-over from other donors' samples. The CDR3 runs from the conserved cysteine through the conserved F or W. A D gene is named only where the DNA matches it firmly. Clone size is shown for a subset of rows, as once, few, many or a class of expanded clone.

CASSLSHIAGEQYF	TGTGCCAGCAGCTTATCACACATAGCGGGCGAGCAGTACTTC	TRBJ2-7	few	TRBV12-3/TRBV12-4	TRBD2
CAISTGGSNEQFF	TGTGCCATCAGCACAGGGGGAAGCAATGAGCAGTTCTTC	TRBJ2-1	many	TRBV10-3	TRBD1
CASSSLTRVSYNEQFF	TGTGCCAGCAGTTCCTTGACACGAGTCTCCTACAATGAGCAGTTCTTC	TRBJ2-1	medium-sized	TRBV28	NA
CASSESEEIEAFF	TGTGCCAGCAGTGAATCGGAGGAAATTGAAGCTTTCTTT	TRBJ1-1	many	TRBV6-1	NA
CASSLGDGGHYEQYF	TGTGCCAGCAGCTTAGGAGATGGCGGCCACTACGAGCAGTACTTC	TRBJ2-7	large	TRBV7-6	NA
CSAYSGRFWYNEQFF	TGCAGTGCCTATAGCGGGAGGTTTTGGTACAATGAGCAGTTCTTC	TRBJ2-1	NA	TRBV20-1	TRBD2
CASSQVSGQGASYEQYF	TGCGCCAGCAGCCAAGTGTCCGGACAGGGGGCATCCTACGAGCAGTACTTC	TRBJ2-7	NA	TRBV4-1	TRBD1
CSASQINYGYTF	TGCAGTGCTAGTCAGATTAACTATGGCTACACCTTC	TRBJ1-2	NA	TRBV20-1	NA
CASSSPAAGQSYEQYF	TGTGCCAGCAGTTCCCCGGCGGCAGGACAATCCTACGAGCAGTACTTC	TRBJ2-7	few	TRBV6-1	NA
CASSPRTSGDIQYF	TGTGCCAGCAGCCCCAGGACAAGCGGGGACATTCAGTACTTC	TRBJ2-4	many	TRBV5-5	TRBD2
CAWSRQGAEQFF	TGTGCCTGGAGTCGACAGGGAGCTGAGCAGTTCTTC	TRBJ2-1	NA	TRBV30	TRBD1
CATASVGYEQFF	TGTGCCACCGCCTCCGTTGGCTATGAGCAGTTCTTC	TRBJ2-1	NA	TRBV24-1	NA
CASRPTGVTLYNEQFF	TGTGCCAGCAGGCCTACCGGAGTCACCCTGTACAATGAGCAGTTCTTC	TRBJ2-1	NA	TRBV3-1	NA
CASSQAGVRSGPYGYTF	TGTGCCAGCAGCCAAGCCGGGGTCAGGAGTGGACCATATGGCTACACCTTC	TRBJ1-2	NA	TRBV14	NA
CASSLSADSPLHF	TGTGCCAGCAGCTTGTCAGCCGATTCACCCCTCCACTTT	TRBJ1-6	medium-sized	TRBV11-3	NA
CSARDQGPKGTGANVLTF	TGCAGTGCTAGAGATCAGGGACCTAAAGGGACTGGGGCCAACGTCCTGACTTTC	TRBJ2-6	NA	TRBV20-1	NA
CASSPLRGNTEAFF	TGTGCCAGCAGTCCTCTAAGGGGAAACACTGAAGCTTTCTTT	TRBJ1-1	many	TRBV6-2/TRBV6-3	NA
CASSQSGTENYEQYF	TGCGCCAGCAGCCAGTCCGGGACAGAGAACTACGAGCAGTACTTC	TRBJ2-7	NA	TRBV4-1	TRBD1
CASSSETGDEQFF	TGTGCCAGCAGCTCTGAGACAGGCGATGAGCAGTTCTTC	TRBJ2-1	many	TRBV13	NA
CASSHRRTDTQYF	TGCGCCAGCAGCCACCGCCGCACAGATACGCAGTATTTT	TRBJ2-3	medium-sized	TRBV5-1	NA
CSARGPGVERSYEQYF	TGCAGTGCTAGGGGGCCCGGGGTCGAGAGGAGCTACGAGCAGTACTTC	TRBJ2-7	NA	TRBV20-1	NA
CSARDYARGETQYF	TGCAGTGCTAGAGATTACGCCAGAGGGGAGACCCAGTACTTC	TRBJ2-5	many	TRBV20-1	NA
CASSLSGGHGYEQYF	TGTGCCAGCAGTTTATCTGGGGGGCATGGCTACGAGCAGTACTTC	TRBJ2-7	NA	TRBV28	NA
CASSFGGSQNTIYF	TGTGCCAGCAGCTTTGGGGGCAGCCAAAACACCATATATTTT	TRBJ1-3	medium-sized	TRBV7-2	NA
CASSLGGPTEAFF	TGCGCCAGCAGCTTGGGCGGGCCCACTGAAGCTTTCTTT	TRBJ1-1	NA	TRBV5-1	NA
CASSTKSGREFYEQYF	TGTGCCAGCAGCACCAAGAGCGGGAGGGAGTTCTACGAGCAGTACTTC	TRBJ2-7	NA	TRBV13	TRBD2
CASSLEAEGNTIYF	TGCGCCAGCAGCTTGGAGGCAGAAGGAAACACCATATATTTT	TRBJ1-3	NA	TRBV5-1	NA
CASSQVYRGSGANVLTF	TGCGCCAGCAGCCAAGTATACCGGGGCTCTGGGGCCAACGTCCTGACTTTC	TRBJ2-6	NA	TRBV4-3	NA
CSARDHGASGKTGIYEQYF	TGCAGTGCTAGAGATCATGGGGCTAGCGGGAAGACGGGGATCTATGAGCAGTACTTC	TRBJ2-7	once	TRBV20-1	TRBD2
CASSLFPGTDTQYF	TGTGCCAGCAGCTTATTTCCGGGAACAGATACGCAGTATTTT	TRBJ2-3	medium-sized	TRBV7-3	NA
CASSTQGEVYNEQFF	TGTGCCAGCAGCACCCAGGGGGAGGTTTACAATGAGCAGTTCTTC	TRBJ2-1	large	TRBV9	NA
CSARFGGHGTEAFF	TGCAGTGCTAGGTTCGGGGGGCACGGCACTGAAGCTTTCTTT	TRBJ1-1	many	TRBV20-1	NA
CASSSQQGRSNQPQHF	TGTGCCAGCAGCTCCCAACAGGGACGGAGCAATCAGCCCCAGCATTTT	TRBJ1-5	NA	TRBV7-8	NA
CASSLTHQPQHF	TGTGCCAGCAGTCTTACCCATCAGCCCCAGCATTTT	TRBJ1-5	few	TRBV12-3/TRBV12-4	NA
CASSEKAFGDSPLHF	TGTGCCAGCAGTGAGAAGGCCTTTGGGGATTCACCCCTCCACTTT	TRBJ1-6	medium-sized	TRBV2	NA
CASSLEGLAGGPTDTQYF	TGCGCCAGCAGCTTGGAAGGACTAGCGGGAGGCCCCACAGATACGCAGTATTTT	TRBJ2-3	once	TRBV5-1	TRBD2
CSATTGTGYTF	TGCAGTGCTACCACAGGGACCGGCTACACCTTC	TRBJ1-2	NA	TRBV20-1	NA
CSARDLTHPVGGRGEKLFF	TGCAGTGCTAGAGACCTCACCCATCCTGTAGGGGGCCGTGGGGAAAAACTGTTTTTT	TRBJ1-4	many	TRBV20-1	TRBD1
CASSEGQNYEQYF	TGTGCCAGCAGTGAAGGACAGAACTACGAGCAGTACTTC	TRBJ2-7	large	TRBV6-1	NA
CASSKAGGEQFF	TGTGCCAGCAGCAAAGCGGGAGGGGAGCAGTTCTTC	TRBJ2-1	few	TRBV7-3	TRBD2
CSAKDPASGNTIYF	TGCAGTGCCAAAGATCCGGCCTCTGGAAACACCATATATTTT	TRBJ1-3	NA	TRBV20-1	NA
CASSSTLPGQLNTEAFF	TGTGCCAGCAGTTCCACCCTTCCGGGACAGCTGAACACTGAAGCTTTCTTT	TRBJ1-1	many	TRBV5-6	TRBD1
CASSLGGTGGNEQFF	TGTGCCAGCAGCTTAGGGGGGACAGGGGGGAATGAGCAGTTCTTC	TRBJ2-1	medium-sized	TRBV11-3	TRBD1
CASSLVFLPGNYGYTF	TGTGCCAGCAGCTTGGTCTTTCTACCGGGGAACTATGGCTACACCTTC	TRBJ1-2	NA	TRBV9	NA
CASSESVRAYEQYF	TGCGCCAGCAGTGAGTCGGTCAGAGCCTACGAGCAGTACTTC	TRBJ2-7	few	TRBV10-1	NA
CASSWDGTQYF	TGTGCCAGCAGTTGGGACGGTACGCAGTATTTT	TRBJ2-3	NA	TRBV6-2/TRBV6-3	NA
CASSLKTRTSGGAYEQYF	TGTGCCAGCAGTCTAAAAACAAGGACTAGCGGGGGGGCCTACGAGCAGTACTTC	TRBJ2-7	many	TRBV27	TRBD2
CATSDSKRAGDGELFF	TGTGCCACCAGTGATTCGAAAAGGGCCGGTGACGGGGAGCTGTTTTTT	TRBJ2-2	medium-sized	TRBV24-1	NA
CASSARTGIDNSPLHF	TGTGCCAGCAGTGCGAGGACAGGGATTGATAATTCACCCCTCCACTTT	TRBJ1-6	few	TRBV6-1	TRBD1
CSVYGTMNTEAFF	TGCAGCGTCTATGGGACAATGAACACTGAAGCTTTCTTT	TRBJ1-1	medium-sized	TRBV29-1	NA
CASSALADTDTQYF	TGTGCCAGCAGTGCTTTAGCGGACACAGATACGCAGTATTTT	TRBJ2-3	many	TRBV6-4	NA
CASSPTVFSQPQHF	TGTGCCAGCAGCCCTACAGTTTTCTCTCAGCCCCAGCATTTT	TRBJ1-5	medium-sized	TRBV28	NA
CASRTGSGEQYF	TGTGCCAGCAGGACGGGGAGTGGCGAGCAGTACTTC	TRBJ2-7	NA	TRBV27	NA
CASSRDSLNSPLHF	TGTGCCAGCAGCCGGGACAGTCTAAATTCACCCCTCCACTTT	TRBJ1-6	medium-sized	TRBV7-9	TRBD1
CASSPGPSTDTQYF	TGTGCCAGCAGCCCGGGACCTAGCACAGATACGCAGTATTTT	TRBJ2-3	NA	TRBV7-2	NA
CASSFSAGHQVYEQYF	TGTGCCAGCAGTTTTTCTGCGGGACACCAGGTCTACGAGCAGTACTTC	TRBJ2-7	NA	TRBV28	NA
CATSGIGTFTDTQYF	TGTGCCACCAGCGGGATCGGGACTTTCACAGATACGCAGTATTTT	TRBJ2-3	many	TRBV15	NA